Each of the 15 T cell receptor beta chains below was sequenced from the same sample in a study of CD8 T cells in Susac syndrome. Reverse transcription of about 0.5 to 1 ug RNA was carried out with random hexamers. TCRdb fed the immunoSEQ multiplex PCR reads into MiXCR, producing one record per CDR3 protein. The data hold hundreds of thousands of distinct CDR3 sequences, with less than 95% observed a single time. The sequencing sample was made of CD4+ T cells from PBMCs. The receptors originated from a human donor with Susac syndrome.

The chain couples TRBV5-1 to TRBJ1-6; TRBD1 matches at 8 bases. Trimming cost V 0 bases and J 5 bases; bases outside gene matches: 1. CDR3 size: 15 residues. Germline V gene lookup returns CDR1 SGHRS and CDR2 YFSETQ. CDR3 nucleotide sequence: TGCGCCAGCAGCTTGGGGACAGGGAATAATTCACCCCTCCACTTT. Translation: CASSLGTGNNSPLHF.

The genes are TRBV11-2 and TRBJ2-5, with 11 nucleotides matching TRBD2. Germline CDR1 and CDR2: SGHAT and FQNNGV. The CDR3 loop spans 17 amino acids. With 1 base clipped from V and 2 bases from J, the junction kept 6 bases outside the gene matches. The CDR3 DNA is TGTGCCAGCAGCTTAGGAACTAGCGGGGGCCAACAAGAGACCCAGTACTTC. As protein: CASSLGTSGGQQETQYF.

The J gene is TRBJ1-1, the V gene TRBV11-1, with a weak D call TRBD1 (5 bases). Germline CDR1 reads SGHAT; CDR2 reads FQDESV (reference sequence). CDR3 size: 13 residues. The V gene lost 5 bases and the J gene lost 13 bases, with 20 bases spanning the gap. CDR3 sequence (DNA): TGTGCCAGCAGCCTCCGAGAGGGGCTTGACGGTTTCTTT. Protein product: CASSLREGLDGFF.

J is TRBJ2-7 and V is TRBV5-1; no definite D call. This CDR3 comprises 14 residues. Trimming pared 0 bases from V and 3 bases from J, leaving 10 bases between. Per germline, CDR1 SGHRS and CDR2 YFSETQ. For the CDR3, the DNA is TGCGCCAGCAGCTTGGATTCTGGGAACTACGAGCAGTACTTC. Translating gives CASSLDSGNYEQYF. The variable domain in full, with the rest retrieved from reference TRBV5-1 and TRBJ2-7, is KAGVTQTPRYLIKTRGQQVTLSCSPISGHRSVSWYQQTPGQGLQFLFEYFSETQRNKGNFPGRFSGRQFSNSRSEMNVSTLELGDSALYLCASSLDSGNYEQYFGPGTRLTVT.

This clonotype occurred once. The rearrangement links TRBV29-1 to TRBJ2-3; D not certain. The CDR3 length is 14 residues. Germline loops: CDR1 SQVTM, CDR2 ANQGSEA. Trimming took off 8 bases at V and 5 bases at J, with 20 bases between the two ends. CDR3 sequence: CSSTEGLARDTQYF. The CDR3, as DNA: TGCAGCTCCACGGAAGGGTTAGCCCGAGATACGCAGTATTTT.

The CDR3 is CASSVHGQGSGGELFF. CDR3 in DNA: TGTGCCAGCAGCGTACATGGGCAGGGATCGGGCGGGGAGCTGTTTTTT. The chain uses TRBV9 and TRBJ2-2, with D possibly TRBD1 on 5 matching bases. V lost 1 base to trimming and J lost 7 bases, with 17 bases between them. The CDR3 spans 16 residues. Germline-derived CDR1 and CDR2 are SGDLS and YYNGEE.

V usage is TRBV6-5 and J usage is TRBJ1-6, with TRBD1 matching over 7 bases. Germline V gives CDR1 MNHEY, CDR2 SVGAGI. V dropped 6 bases and J dropped 7; count of bases not matched to a gene: 9. The CDR3 loop spans 15 amino acids. The CDR3 DNA is TGTGCCAGCAGGCCGACAGGGAGTGAGAATTCACCCCTCCACTTT. It encodes CASRPTGSENSPLHF.

The rearrangement joins TRBV5-4 to TRBJ2-6, with 9 bases aligning to TRBD1. The junction had 8 bases not matched to a gene; V was cut back by 3 bases and J by 10 bases. The CDR3 covers 15 residues. Per germline, CDR1 SGHNT and CDR2 YYREEE (reference sequence). The CDR3 nucleotides read TGTGCCAGCAGCTCGCCTCTGGGACAGGGTAACGTCCTGACTTTC. It yields the protein CASSSPLGQGNVLTF.

This clonotype appeared once. The chain carries TRBV7-9 and TRBJ2-7; D is undetermined. CDR1 and CDR2 from the germline V gene are SEHNR and FQNEAQ (reference sequence). This CDR3 contains 11 residues. V was cut by 1 base and J by 9 bases, with 7 bases left in between. CDR3 protein: CASSLGRAQYF. The CDR3 DNA reads TGTGCCAGCAGCTTAGGAAGAGCGCAGTACTTC.

The CDR3 DNA follows: TGCAGTGCTAGAGGGACAGGGTCTGAAGCTTTCTTT. It yields the protein CSARGTGSEAFF. This chain joins TRBV20-1 and TRBJ1-1, with TRBD1 identical over 8 bases. Losses at the gene ends were 1 base for V and 6 bases for J; bases not matched to a gene: 1. The CDR3 extends over 12 amino acids. Germline V gives CDR1 DFQATT, CDR2 SNEGSKA (reference sequence).

This chain connects TRBV15 to TRBJ1-1, with D perhaps matching TRBD1 (6 bases). V was pared by 0 bases and J by 0 bases, with 11 bases between. The germline V gene encodes CDR1 LNHNV and CDR2 YYDKDF (reference sequence). The CDR3 covers 16 residues. The CDR3 coding sequence is TGTGCCACCAGCAGAGATCACGGGGGCCTGAACACTGAAGCTTTCTTT. Protein sequence: CATSRDHGGLNTEAFF.

V usage is TRBV6-2 or TRBV6-3 and J usage is TRBJ1-1; D gene ambiguous. CDR1 is MNHEY, CDR2 SVGEGT, per germline. The CDR3 has 14 amino acids. Trimming pared 4 bases from V and 1 base from J, leaving 10 bases between. The CDR3 region has the DNA TGTGCCAGCAGTTTTTATGGAGCGAACACTGAAGCTTTCTTT. The encoded protein is CASSFYGANTEAFF.

The rearrangement joins TRBV7-2 to TRBJ1-2, with 7 bases fitting TRBD1. The germline V gene encodes CDR1 SGHTA and CDR2 FQGNSA. After removal of 5 bases from V and 6 bases from J, the junction contained 3 bases not matched to a gene. This CDR3 is built from 12 residues. The CDR3 reads CASSLDRDGYTF. The DNA for the CDR3 is TGTGCCAGCAGCCTCGACAGGGATGGCTACACCTTC.

The rearrangement links TRBV30 to TRBJ1-2, with D tentatively TRBD1 (6 bases). The V gene's germline CDR1 is GTSNPN and CDR2 SVGIG (reference sequence). V dropped 1 base and J dropped 4 bases, with 16 bases sitting between them. This CDR3 is 15 amino acids long. The CDR3 is CAWSGSGGQLYGYTF. In nucleotides, the CDR3 is TGTGCCTGGAGTGGTTCCGGTGGACAGCTCTATGGCTACACCTTC.

This chain joins TRBV4-2 and TRBJ1-2; D unresolved. Between the trimmed V and J ends, which lost 0 bases and 3 bases, there was a span of 11 bases. Germline V lookup: CDR1 LGHNA, CDR2 YNFKEQ. The CDR3 consists of 15 residues. CDR3 residues: CASSQEPESDYGYTF. The CDR3 region has the DNA TGTGCCAGCAGCCAAGAGCCGGAGTCAGACTATGGCTACACCTTC.